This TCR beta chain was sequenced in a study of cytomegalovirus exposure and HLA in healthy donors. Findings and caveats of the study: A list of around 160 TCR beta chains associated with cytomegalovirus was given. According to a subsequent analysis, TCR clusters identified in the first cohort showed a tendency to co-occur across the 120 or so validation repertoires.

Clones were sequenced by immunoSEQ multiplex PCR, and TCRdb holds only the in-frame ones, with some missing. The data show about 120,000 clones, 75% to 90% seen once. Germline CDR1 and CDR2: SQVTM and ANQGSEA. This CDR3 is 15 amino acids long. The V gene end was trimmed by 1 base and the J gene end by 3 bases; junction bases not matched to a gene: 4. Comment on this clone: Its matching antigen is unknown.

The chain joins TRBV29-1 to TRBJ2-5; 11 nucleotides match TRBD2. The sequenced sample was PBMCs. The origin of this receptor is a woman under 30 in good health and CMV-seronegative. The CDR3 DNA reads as TGCAGCGTTGAAGTCCTAGCGGGAGGTGAAGAGACCCAGTACTTC. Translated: CSVEVLAGGEETQYF.